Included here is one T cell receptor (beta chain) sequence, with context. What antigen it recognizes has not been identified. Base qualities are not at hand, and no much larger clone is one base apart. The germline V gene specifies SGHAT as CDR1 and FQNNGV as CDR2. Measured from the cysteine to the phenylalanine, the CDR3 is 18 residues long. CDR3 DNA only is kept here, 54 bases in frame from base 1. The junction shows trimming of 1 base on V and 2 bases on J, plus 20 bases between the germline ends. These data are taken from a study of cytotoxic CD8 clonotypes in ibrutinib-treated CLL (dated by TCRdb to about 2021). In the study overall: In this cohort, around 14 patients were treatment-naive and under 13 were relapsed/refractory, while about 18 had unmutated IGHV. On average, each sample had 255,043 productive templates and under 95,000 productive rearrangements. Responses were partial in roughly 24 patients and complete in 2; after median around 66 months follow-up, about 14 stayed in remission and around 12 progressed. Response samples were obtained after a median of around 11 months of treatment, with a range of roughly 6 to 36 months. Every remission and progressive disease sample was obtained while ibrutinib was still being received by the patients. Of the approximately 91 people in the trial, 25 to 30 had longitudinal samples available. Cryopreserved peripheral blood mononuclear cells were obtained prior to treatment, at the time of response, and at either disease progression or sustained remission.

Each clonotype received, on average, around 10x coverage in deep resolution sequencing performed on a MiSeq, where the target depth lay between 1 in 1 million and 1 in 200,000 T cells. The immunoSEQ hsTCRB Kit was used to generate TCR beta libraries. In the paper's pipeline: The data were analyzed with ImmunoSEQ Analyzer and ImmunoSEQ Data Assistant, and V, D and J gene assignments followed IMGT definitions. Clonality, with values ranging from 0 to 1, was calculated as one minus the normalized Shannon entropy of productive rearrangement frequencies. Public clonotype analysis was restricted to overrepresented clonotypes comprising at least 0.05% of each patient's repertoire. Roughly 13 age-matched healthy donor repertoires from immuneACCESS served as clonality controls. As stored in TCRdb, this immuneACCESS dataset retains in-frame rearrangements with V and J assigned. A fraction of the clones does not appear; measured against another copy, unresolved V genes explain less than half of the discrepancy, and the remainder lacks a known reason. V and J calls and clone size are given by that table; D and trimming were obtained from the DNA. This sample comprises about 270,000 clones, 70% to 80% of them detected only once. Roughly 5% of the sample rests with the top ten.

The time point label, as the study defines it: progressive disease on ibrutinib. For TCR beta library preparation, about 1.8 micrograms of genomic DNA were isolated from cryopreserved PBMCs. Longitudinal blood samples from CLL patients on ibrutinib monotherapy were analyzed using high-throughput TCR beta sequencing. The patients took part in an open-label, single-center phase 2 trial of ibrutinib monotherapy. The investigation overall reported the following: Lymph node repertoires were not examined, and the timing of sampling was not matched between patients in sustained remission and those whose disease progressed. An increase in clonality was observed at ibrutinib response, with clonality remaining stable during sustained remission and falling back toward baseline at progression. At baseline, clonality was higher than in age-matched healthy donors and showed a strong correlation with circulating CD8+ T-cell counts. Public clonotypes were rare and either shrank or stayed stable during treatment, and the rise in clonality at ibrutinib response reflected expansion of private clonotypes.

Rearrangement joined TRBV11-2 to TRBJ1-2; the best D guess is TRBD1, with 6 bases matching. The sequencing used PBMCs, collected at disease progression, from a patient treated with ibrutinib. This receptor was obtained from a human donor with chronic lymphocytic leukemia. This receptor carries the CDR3 CASSLGVGSQGWNYGYTF. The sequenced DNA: TGTGCCAGCAGCTTAGGAGTGGGATCCCAGGGGTGGAACTATGGCTACACCTTC.